This T cell receptor beta chain was sequenced in a study of blood T cells in healthy people across ages. Study observations and caveats: Older individuals had lower TCR beta diversity per million T cells (the decline was roughly linear).

Trimming removed 5 bases from V and 3 bases from J; junction bases left unmatched: 11. CDR3 length: 18 amino acids. Germline loops: CDR1 SGHAT, CDR2 FQNNGV. Only a few counts were recorded for this clonotype. Its cognate antigen is unknown. Then a second PCR, running about 6 to 12 cycles, was carried out with a sample-barcoded 5' primer and a J-beta primer mix. There were at least 3 million CDR3-containing paired-end reads obtained from each sample. A single record per CDR3 protein comes from TCRdb applying MiXCR to the 5' RACE reads. Of about 1.5 million distinct CDR3 sequences in the sample, approximately 43% were seen once. Peripheral blood samples of around 9.8 milliliters were drawn from each donor. Total RNA extraction produced at least 5 micrograms (per sample) for the study.

Sequenced sample: blood. The chain has TRBV11-2 and TRBJ2-3, with 13 bases matching TRBD2. The source is a woman aged 18-29 years in good health. The CDR3 region is CASSPGLAGVFFTDTQYF. The CDR3 DNA follows: TGTGCCAGCAGCCCCGGACTAGCGGGGGTTTTCTTTACAGATACGCAGTATTTT.